Here is one T cell receptor (beta chain) with its context. The data belong to a study of blood T cell repertoires in COVID-19. Study details: Sources were T cells, B-cell-depleted T cells, or PBMCs; the material itself was cDNA or gDNA.

People in the exposed group encountered a COVID-19 case within 2 weeks before entering the study. The germline V gene encodes CDR1 SNHLY and CDR2 FYNNEI. The CDR3 has 15 amino acids. Trimming shortened V by 5 bases and J by 4 bases, and 15 bases separated the two germline ends. Libraries were prepared by immunoSEQ multiplex PCR; TCRdb keeps only in-frame clonotypes and omits some of them. Among more than 150,000 clones listed, 60% to 80% were seen once. Material: PBMCs or T cells enriched from blood (not recorded which). This chain uses TRBV2 with TRBJ2-1; possible D gene TRBD2, 5 bases. This clonotype originated in a man aged 55-75 years who had been exposed to COVID-19. CDR3 sequence (DNA): TGTGCCAGCAGTTTAGCGTCTAACTTATACAATGAGCAGTTCTTC. This sequence encodes CASSLASNLYNEQFF.